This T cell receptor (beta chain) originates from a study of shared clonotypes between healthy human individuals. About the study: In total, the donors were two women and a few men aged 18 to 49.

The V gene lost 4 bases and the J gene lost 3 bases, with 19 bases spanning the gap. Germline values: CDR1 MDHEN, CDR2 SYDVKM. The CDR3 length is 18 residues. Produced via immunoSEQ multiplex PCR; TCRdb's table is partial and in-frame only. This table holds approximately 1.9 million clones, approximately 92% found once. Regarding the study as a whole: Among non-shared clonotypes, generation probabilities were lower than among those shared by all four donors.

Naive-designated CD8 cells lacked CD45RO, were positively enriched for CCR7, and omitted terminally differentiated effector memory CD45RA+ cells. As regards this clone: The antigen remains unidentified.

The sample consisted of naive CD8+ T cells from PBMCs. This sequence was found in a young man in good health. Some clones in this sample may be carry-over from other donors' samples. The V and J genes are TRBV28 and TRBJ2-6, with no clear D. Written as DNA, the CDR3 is TGTGCCAGCAGTTCCTTCCACTCCCCCACGTTTGGGGCCAACGTCCTGACTTTC. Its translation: CASSSFHSPTFGANVLTF.